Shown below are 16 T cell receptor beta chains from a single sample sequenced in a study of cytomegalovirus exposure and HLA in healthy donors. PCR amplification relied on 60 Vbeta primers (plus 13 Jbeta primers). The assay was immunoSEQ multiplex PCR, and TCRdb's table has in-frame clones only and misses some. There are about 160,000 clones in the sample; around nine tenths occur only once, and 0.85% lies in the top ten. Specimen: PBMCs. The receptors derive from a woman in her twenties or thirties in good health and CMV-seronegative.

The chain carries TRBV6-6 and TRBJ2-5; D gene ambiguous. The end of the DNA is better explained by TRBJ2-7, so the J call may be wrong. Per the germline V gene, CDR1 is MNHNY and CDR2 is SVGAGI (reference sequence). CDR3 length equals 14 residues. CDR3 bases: TGTGCCAGCAGTTACTCTACCGCGCGCTACGAGCAGTACTTC. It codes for CASSYSTARYEQYF.

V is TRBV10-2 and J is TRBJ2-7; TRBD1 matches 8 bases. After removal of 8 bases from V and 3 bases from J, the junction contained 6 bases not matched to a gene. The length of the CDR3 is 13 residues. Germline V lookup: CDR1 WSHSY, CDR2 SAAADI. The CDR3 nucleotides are TGCGCCAGCCAGGGGGCTAGCGTCTACGAGCAGTACTTC. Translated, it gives CASQGASVYEQYF.

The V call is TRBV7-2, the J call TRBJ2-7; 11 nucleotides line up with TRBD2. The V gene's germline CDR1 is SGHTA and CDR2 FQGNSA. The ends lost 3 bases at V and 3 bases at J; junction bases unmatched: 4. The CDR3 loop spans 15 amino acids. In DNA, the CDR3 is TGTGCCAGCAGCTTTTCTAGCGGGGGGCACTACGAGCAGTACTTC. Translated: CASSFSSGGHYEQYF.

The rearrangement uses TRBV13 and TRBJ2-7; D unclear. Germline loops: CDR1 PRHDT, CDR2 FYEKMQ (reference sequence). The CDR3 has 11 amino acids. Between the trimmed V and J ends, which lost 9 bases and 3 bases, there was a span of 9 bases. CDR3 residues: CASLSVYEQYF. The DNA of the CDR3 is TGTGCCAGTCTTTCGGTCTACGAGCAGTACTTC.

In nucleotides, the CDR3 is TGTGCCAGCAGCCCAGAGGGTGAACACCCGTACGAGCAGTACTTC. Translating gives CASSPEGEHPYEQYF. The chain uses TRBV7-9 and TRBJ2-7; TRBD2 might be the D (5 bases). The V end was cut by 5 bases, the J end by 4 bases, with 18 bases between. The CDR3 is 15 residues long. Germline values: CDR1 SEHNR, CDR2 FQNEAQ (reference sequence).

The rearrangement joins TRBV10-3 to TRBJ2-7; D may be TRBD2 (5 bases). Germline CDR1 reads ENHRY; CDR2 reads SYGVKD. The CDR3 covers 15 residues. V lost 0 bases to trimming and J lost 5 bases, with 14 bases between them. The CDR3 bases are TGTGCCATCAGTGAGTCAACTAGTAAGTCTGACGAGCAGTACTTC. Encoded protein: CAISESTSKSDEQYF.

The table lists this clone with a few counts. In nucleotides, the CDR3 is TGTGCCAGCGCCCGACAGGGAACCTACTATGGCTACACCTTC. Amino acid sequence: CASARQGTYYGYTF. The gene calls are TRBV6-1 and TRBJ1-2; 7 bases line up with TRBD1. Looked up from germline, CDR1 is MNHNS and CDR2 is SASEGT. Losses at the gene ends were 8 bases for V and 3 bases for J; bases not matched to a gene: 9. The CDR3 contains 14 residues.

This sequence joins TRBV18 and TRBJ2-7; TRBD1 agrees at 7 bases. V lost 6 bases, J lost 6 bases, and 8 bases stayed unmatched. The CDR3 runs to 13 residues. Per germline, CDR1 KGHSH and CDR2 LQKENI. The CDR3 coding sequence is TGTGCCAGCTCTCCCCGACAGGGTGGCGAGCAGTACTTC. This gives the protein CASSPRQGGEQYF. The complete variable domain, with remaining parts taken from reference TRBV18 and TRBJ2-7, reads NAGVMQNPRHLVRRRGQEARLRCSPMKGHSHVYWYRQLPEEGLKFMVYLQKENIIDESGMPKERFSAEFPKEGPSILRIQQVVRGDSAAYFCASSPRQGGEQYFGPGTRLTVT.

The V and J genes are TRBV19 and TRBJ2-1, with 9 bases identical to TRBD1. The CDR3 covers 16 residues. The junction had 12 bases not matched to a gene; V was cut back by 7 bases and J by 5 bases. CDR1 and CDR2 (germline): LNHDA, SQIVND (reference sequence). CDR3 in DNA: TGTGCCAGTATGGGGACAGGGATAAAGAGGGACAATGAGCAGTTCTTC. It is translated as CASMGTGIKRDNEQFF.

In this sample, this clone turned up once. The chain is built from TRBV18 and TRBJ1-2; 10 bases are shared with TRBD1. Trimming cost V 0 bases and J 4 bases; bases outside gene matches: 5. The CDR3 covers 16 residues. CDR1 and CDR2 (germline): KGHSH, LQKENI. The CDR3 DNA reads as TGTGCCAGCTCACCACCCTTTGGGACAGGGGTCTATGGCTACACCTTC. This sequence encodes CASSPPFGTGVYGYTF.

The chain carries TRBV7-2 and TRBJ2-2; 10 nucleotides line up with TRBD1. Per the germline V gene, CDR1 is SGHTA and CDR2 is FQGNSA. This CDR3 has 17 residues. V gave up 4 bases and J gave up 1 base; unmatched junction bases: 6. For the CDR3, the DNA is TGTGCCAGCAGCTCAATCCGGGACAGGGGGAACACCGGGGAGCTGTTTTTT. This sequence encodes CASSSIRDRGNTGELFF. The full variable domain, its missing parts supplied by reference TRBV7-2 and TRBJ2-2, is GAGVSQSPSNKVTEKGKDVELRCDPISGHTALYWYRQSLGQGLEFLIYFQGNSAPDKSGLPSDRFSAERTGGSVSTLTIQRTQQEDSAVYLCASSSIRDRGNTGELFFGEGSRLTVL.

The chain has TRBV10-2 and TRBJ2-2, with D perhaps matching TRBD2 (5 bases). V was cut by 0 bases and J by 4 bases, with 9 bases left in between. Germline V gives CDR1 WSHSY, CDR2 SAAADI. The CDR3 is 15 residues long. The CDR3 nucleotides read TGCGCCAGCAGTGAGTCGGTCGCGGGCACCGGGGAGCTGTTTTTT. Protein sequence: CASSESVAGTGELFF.

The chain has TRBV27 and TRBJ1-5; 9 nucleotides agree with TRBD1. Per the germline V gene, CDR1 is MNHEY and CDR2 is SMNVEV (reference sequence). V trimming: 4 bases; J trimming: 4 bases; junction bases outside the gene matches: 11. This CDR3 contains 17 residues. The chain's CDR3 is CASSSSPDRGRNQPQHF. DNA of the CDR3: TGTGCCAGCAGTTCTTCCCCGGACAGGGGTAGGAATCAGCCCCAGCATTTT.

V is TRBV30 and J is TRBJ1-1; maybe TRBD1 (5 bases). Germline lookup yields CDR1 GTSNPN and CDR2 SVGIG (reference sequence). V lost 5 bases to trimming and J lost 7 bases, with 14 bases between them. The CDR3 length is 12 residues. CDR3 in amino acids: CAWLGGADEAFF. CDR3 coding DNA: TGTGCCTGGCTCGGGGGAGCGGATGAAGCTTTCTTT.

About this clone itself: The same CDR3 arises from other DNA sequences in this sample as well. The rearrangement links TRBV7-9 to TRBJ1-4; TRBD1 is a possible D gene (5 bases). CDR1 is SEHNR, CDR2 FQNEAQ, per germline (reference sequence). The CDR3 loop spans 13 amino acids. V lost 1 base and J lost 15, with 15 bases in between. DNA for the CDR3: TGTGCCAGCAGCTTAGAGACAGTAAGCGCCATGTTTTTT. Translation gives CASSLETVSAMFF.

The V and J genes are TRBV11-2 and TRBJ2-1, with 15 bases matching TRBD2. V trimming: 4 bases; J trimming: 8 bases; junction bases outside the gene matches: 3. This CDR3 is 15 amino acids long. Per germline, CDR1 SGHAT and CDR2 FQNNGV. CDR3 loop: CASSSGTSGGYEQFF. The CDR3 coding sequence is TGTGCCAGCAGCTCCGGGACTAGCGGGGGGTATGAGCAGTTCTTC.